These 5 T cell receptor beta chains were all obtained from the same sample, sequenced in a study of T cell changes during pregnancy in multiple sclerosis. The data were produced by immunoSEQ multiplex PCR, yet TCRdb's version contains in-frame clones alone and is incomplete. In the table there are 40,000 or so clones, approximately 93% of which are singletons. The sequenced sample was CD8+ T cells from peripheral blood mononuclear cells, obtained in the third trimester of pregnancy. The receptors here all came from a female donor with multiple sclerosis, enrolled in a pregnancy study.

The chain is built from TRBV7-9 and TRBJ1-4, with 7 bases matching TRBD1. This CDR3 has 17 amino acids. Unmatched junction bases numbered 12, after V lost 4 bases and J lost 4 bases. Germline CDR1 is SEHNR and CDR2 is FQNEAQ (reference sequence). The chain's CDR3 is CASSSQEQGNSNEKLFF. CDR3 DNA: TGTGCCAGCAGCTCCCAGGAACAGGGGAACAGTAATGAAAAACTGTTTTTT.

The genes are TRBV5-6 and TRBJ1-3; D remains ambiguous. The CDR3 covers 17 residues. CDR1 SGHDT and CDR2 YYEEEE come from the germline V gene. V gave up 5 bases and J gave up 0 bases, with 18 bases separating them. The CDR3 nucleotides are TGTGCCAGCAGGTTCTGGAGGCGGTCCCTCTCTGGAAACACCATATATTTT. Its translation is CASRFWRRSLSGNTIYF.

V gene TRBV10-3 combines with J gene TRBJ2-7; D is possibly TRBD1 (5 bases). With 6 bases removed from V and 3 bases from J, the gap between germline ends came to 12 bases. Germline V CDR1 and CDR2: ENHRY, SYGVKD. The CDR3 runs 13 residues. This CDR3 is CAISTTVFYEQYF. CDR3 coding DNA: TGTGCCATCAGCACGACAGTCTTCTACGAGCAGTACTTC.

The chain combines TRBV2 with TRBJ2-5, with D perhaps matching TRBD2 (6 bases). The V end lost 7 bases, the J end lost 2 bases, and 14 bases lay between the germline ends. The CDR3 extends over 14 amino acids. Germline CDR1 reads SNHLY; CDR2 reads FYNNEI. The CDR3 region is CASISGWGQETQYF. CDR3 nucleotide sequence: TGTGCCAGCATCAGCGGGTGGGGGCAAGAGACCCAGTACTTC. Full variable domain (remainder filled in from reference TRBV2 and TRBJ2-5): EPEVTQTPSHQVTQMGQEVILRCVPISNHLYFYWYRQILGQKVEFLVSFYNNEISEKSEIFDDQFSVERPDGSNFTLKIRSTKLEDSAMYFCASISGWGQETQYFGPGTRLLVL.

V usage is TRBV2 and J usage is TRBJ2-5; 7 nucleotides agree with TRBD2. TRBJ2-7 matches the DNA end more closely, so the J call is doubtful. The V gene's germline CDR1 is SNHLY and CDR2 FYNNEI. The CDR3 has 15 residues. CDR3 nucleotide sequence: TGTGCCAGCAGTGAATCGGTGGGAGGGACCTACGAGCAGTACTTC. Translated: CASSESVGGTYEQYF.